This TCR beta chain was profiled in a study of cytomegalovirus exposure and HLA in healthy donors. General study results and limits: In a later analysis, TCR association rates varied by HLA locus: DRB1 most, HLA-C fewest.

Comments on this clone: Its target is not known.

Primers for the PCR totalled 60 Vbeta and 13 Jbeta. TCRdb keeps only in-frame clones here, not all; method: immunoSEQ multiplex PCR. Here the sample spans approximately 70,000 clones, around 76% being singletons. The CDR3 is 16 amino acids. CDR1 is LGHNA, CDR2 YNFKEQ, per germline. Germline trimming cut 0 bases from V and 6 bases from J; bases unmatched to any gene: 7. This chain uses TRBV4-2 with TRBJ2-1, with 8 positions matching TRBD2. Sample: PBMCs. The sequence derives from a woman in her 30s in good health and CMV-seropositive. This CDR3 reads CASSQDGGTSGNEQFF. CDR3 coding DNA: TGTGCCAGCAGCCAAGATGGTGGAACTAGCGGCAATGAGCAGTTCTTC.